This is a list of T cell receptor beta chains from one sample in a study of shared clonotypes between healthy human individuals. The table came from immunoSEQ multiplex PCR; TCRdb's copy has only in-frame clones and leaves some out. This table holds millions of clones, approximately 92% found once. The specimen sequenced was naive CD4+ T cells sorted from blood. These receptors all stem from a man younger than 35 in good health. CDR3s include the opening cysteine and the closing phenylalanine or tryptophan. Each record gives: V gene, clone size, D gene, J gene, CDR3 protein, CDR3 DNA. The D gene is left open where the match is weak. The size of a clone is reported for some rows only, either as once, few or many, or as a class for expanded clones.

v_call: TRBV28
clone_size: once
d_call: TRBD1
j_call: TRBJ1-4
cdr3_aa: CASSFGQAKNNEKLFF
cdr3_nt: TGTGCCAGCAGTTTCGGACAGGCAAAAAATAATGAAAAACTGTTTTTT

v_call: TRBV18
clone_size: NA
d_call: TRBD1
j_call: TRBJ2-7
cdr3_aa: CASSLGTGYEQYF
cdr3_nt: TGTGCCAGCTCACTAGGGACAGGCTACGAGCAGTACTTC

v_call: TRBV9
clone_size: NA
d_call: TRBD2
j_call: TRBJ2-3
cdr3_aa: CASSVAGGLAVLTDTQYF
cdr3_nt: TGTGCCAGCAGCGTAGCTGGTGGACTAGCGGTTCTCACAGATACGCAGTATTTT

v_call: TRBV30
clone_size: NA
d_call: TRBD2
j_call: TRBJ2-1
cdr3_aa: CAWSSGVSYNEQFF
cdr3_nt: TGTGCCTGGTCGAGCGGGGTCTCCTACAATGAGCAGTTCTTC

v_call: TRBV7-2
clone_size: NA
d_call: TRBD1
j_call: TRBJ2-7
cdr3_aa: CASTKGVGTGTLEQYF
cdr3_nt: TGTGCCAGCACCAAGGGGGTTGGGACAGGGACTTTGGAGCAGTACTTC

v_call: TRBV7-8
clone_size: NA
d_call: TRBD1
j_call: TRBJ1-1
cdr3_aa: CASSLRQGTEAFF
cdr3_nt: TGTGCCAGCAGCTTACGACAGGGAACTGAAGCTTTCTTT

v_call: TRBV18
clone_size: NA
d_call: NA
j_call: TRBJ1-1
cdr3_aa: CASSRVLDTEAFF
cdr3_nt: TGTGCCAGCTCACGGGTGTTGGACACTGAAGCTTTCTTT

v_call: TRBV5-4
clone_size: once
d_call: NA
j_call: TRBJ2-7
cdr3_aa: CASSLGRYPNLYEQYF
cdr3_nt: TGTGCCAGCAGCTTGGGTCGGTACCCTAATCTATACGAGCAGTACTTC

v_call: TRBV9
clone_size: few
d_call: NA
j_call: TRBJ1-1
cdr3_aa: CASSPHVGWAEAFF
cdr3_nt: TGTGCCAGCAGCCCTCACGTGGGTTGGGCTGAAGCTTTCTTT

v_call: TRBV18
clone_size: NA
d_call: TRBD2
j_call: TRBJ2-1
cdr3_aa: CASSPLSGSSGNEQFF
cdr3_nt: TGTGCCAGCTCACCCCTTAGCGGGTCCTCGGGGAATGAGCAGTTCTTC

v_call: TRBV27
clone_size: once
d_call: TRBD2
j_call: TRBJ2-1
cdr3_aa: CASSLGLAALNEQFF
cdr3_nt: TGTGCCAGCAGTTTGGGACTAGCGGCCCTCAATGAGCAGTTCTTC

v_call: TRBV30
clone_size: NA
d_call: NA
j_call: TRBJ2-7
cdr3_aa: CAWSSGSPSYEQYF
cdr3_nt: TGTGCCTGGAGTTCGGGGAGCCCCTCCTACGAGCAGTACTTC

v_call: TRBV7-2
clone_size: NA
d_call: NA
j_call: TRBJ2-7
cdr3_aa: CASSLTYYYEQYF
cdr3_nt: TGTGCCAGCAGCTTAACTTATTACTACGAGCAGTACTTC

v_call: TRBV27
clone_size: NA
d_call: NA
j_call: TRBJ2-2
cdr3_aa: CASTQGRIVNTGELFF
cdr3_nt: TGTGCCAGCACTCAGGGCAGGATCGTGAACACCGGGGAGCTGTTTTTT

v_call: TRBV10-3
clone_size: NA
d_call: TRBD1
j_call: TRBJ2-1
cdr3_aa: CAISAGQGSYNEQFF
cdr3_nt: TGTGCCATCAGTGCTGGACAGGGTTCCTACAATGAGCAGTTCTTC

v_call: TRBV29-1
clone_size: NA
d_call: TRBD1
j_call: TRBJ1-5
cdr3_aa: CSVEVGQGGNQPQHF
cdr3_nt: TGCAGCGTTGAGGTAGGACAGGGGGGCAATCAGCCCCAGCATTTT

v_call: TRBV6-1
clone_size: NA
d_call: NA
j_call: TRBJ1-5
cdr3_aa: CASSLPGRIDQPQHF
cdr3_nt: TGTGCCAGCAGTCTCCCGGGCAGGATCGATCAGCCCCAGCATTTT

v_call: TRBV7-2
clone_size: NA
d_call: NA
j_call: TRBJ2-1
cdr3_aa: CASSLMNEQFF
cdr3_nt: TGTGCCAGCAGCCTAATGAATGAGCAGTTCTTC

v_call: TRBV28
clone_size: NA
d_call: NA
j_call: TRBJ2-7
cdr3_aa: CASSLAAGVSDEQYF
cdr3_nt: TGTGCCAGCAGTTTAGCGGCAGGGGTGAGCGACGAGCAGTACTTC

v_call: TRBV7-2
clone_size: NA
d_call: NA
j_call: TRBJ1-1
cdr3_aa: CASSLVWGARTEAFF
cdr3_nt: TGTGCCAGCAGCTTAGTGTGGGGGGCAAGGACTGAAGCTTTCTTT

v_call: TRBV6-1
clone_size: NA
d_call: TRBD1
j_call: TRBJ1-2
cdr3_aa: CASSELDRVGYGYTF
cdr3_nt: TGTGCCAGCAGTGAATTGGACAGGGTCGGCTATGGCTACACCTTC

v_call: TRBV10-3
clone_size: NA
d_call: NA
j_call: TRBJ1-1
cdr3_aa: CAISESRGVTSAEAFF
cdr3_nt: TGTGCCATCAGTGAGTCTCGGGGAGTCACATCCGCTGAAGCTTTCTTT

v_call: TRBV15
clone_size: NA
d_call: TRBD2
j_call: TRBJ2-7
cdr3_aa: CATSPRRSGGLHEQYF
cdr3_nt: TGTGCCACCAGCCCAAGGCGGAGCGGGGGCCTTCACGAGCAGTACTTC

v_call: TRBV10-3
clone_size: NA
d_call: TRBD1
j_call: TRBJ2-7
cdr3_aa: CAISYGQGYEQYF
cdr3_nt: TGTGCCATCAGCTATGGACAGGGGTACGAGCAGTACTTC

v_call: TRBV5-8
clone_size: NA
d_call: NA
j_call: TRBJ2-6
cdr3_aa: CASSLASGANVLTF
cdr3_nt: TGTGCCAGCAGCTTGGCCTCTGGGGCCAACGTCCTGACTTTC

v_call: TRBV21-1
clone_size: once
d_call: NA
j_call: TRBJ1-5
cdr3_aa: CASSQGCQPQHF
cdr3_nt: TGTGCCAGCAGCCAGGGTTGTCAGCCCCAGCATTTT

v_call: TRBV4-3
clone_size: NA
d_call: NA
j_call: TRBJ2-3
cdr3_aa: CASSHRDWSYTDTQYF
cdr3_nt: TGCGCCAGCAGCCACCGTGACTGGAGTTACACAGATACGCAGTATTTT

v_call: TRBV19
clone_size: NA
d_call: TRBD1
j_call: TRBJ2-4
cdr3_aa: CASSLGTGTGIQYF
cdr3_nt: TGTGCCAGTAGTCTGGGGACAGGCACGGGCATTCAGTACTTC

v_call: TRBV29-1
clone_size: NA
d_call: NA
j_call: TRBJ1-2
cdr3_aa: CSVSSFEGYTF
cdr3_nt: TGCAGCGTCTCCTCGTTTGAAGGCTACACCTTC

v_call: TRBV18
clone_size: NA
d_call: TRBD1
j_call: TRBJ1-2
cdr3_aa: CASSPRDSGYGYTF
cdr3_nt: TGTGCCAGCTCACCTCGGGACAGCGGTTATGGCTACACCTTC

v_call: TRBV30
clone_size: NA
d_call: NA
j_call: TRBJ2-1
cdr3_aa: CASKQGGSYNEQFF
cdr3_nt: TGTGCCTCCAAACAGGGAGGCTCCTACAATGAGCAGTTCTTC

v_call: TRBV5-4
clone_size: NA
d_call: NA
j_call: TRBJ2-5
cdr3_aa: CASSLNGGFETQYF
cdr3_nt: TGTGCCAGCAGCTTGAACGGGGGCTTTGAGACCCAGTACTTC

v_call: TRBV2
clone_size: once
d_call: TRBD1
j_call: TRBJ1-4
cdr3_aa: CASRSGQPTNEKLFF
cdr3_nt: TGTGCCAGCAGGTCGGGACAGCCAACTAATGAAAAACTGTTTTTT

v_call: TRBV2
clone_size: NA
d_call: NA
j_call: TRBJ2-7
cdr3_aa: CASETRDIVYEQYF
cdr3_nt: TGTGCCAGCGAAACCCGGGACATAGTCTACGAGCAGTACTTC

v_call: TRBV6-5
clone_size: NA
d_call: NA
j_call: TRBJ2-7
cdr3_aa: CASIDGNFYEQYF
cdr3_nt: TGTGCCAGCATTGACGGGAACTTTTACGAGCAGTACTTC

v_call: TRBV9
clone_size: NA
d_call: NA
j_call: TRBJ2-7
cdr3_aa: CASSVTPGGPYEQYF
cdr3_nt: TGTGCCAGCAGCGTGACCCCGGGCGGCCCCTACGAGCAGTACTTC

v_call: TRBV6-1
clone_size: NA
d_call: NA
j_call: TRBJ1-6
cdr3_aa: CASSDNPGIGNSPLHF
cdr3_nt: TGTGCCAGCAGTGATAATCCAGGTATCGGCAATTCACCCCTCCACTTT

v_call: TRBV2
clone_size: once
d_call: TRBD1
j_call: TRBJ1-6
cdr3_aa: CASTGTEISPLHF
cdr3_nt: TGTGCCAGCACTGGGACAGAGATTTCACCCCTCCACTTT

v_call: TRBV28
clone_size: NA
d_call: TRBD1
j_call: TRBJ1-1
cdr3_aa: CASRYRGRGGTEAFF
cdr3_nt: TGTGCCAGCAGATACAGGGGGCGCGGGGGCACTGAAGCTTTCTTT

v_call: TRBV6-5
clone_size: NA
d_call: NA
j_call: TRBJ1-2
cdr3_aa: CASSYSYGAHGYTF
cdr3_nt: TGTGCCAGCAGTTACTCGTATGGGGCCCATGGCTACACCTTC

v_call: TRBV5-1
clone_size: NA
d_call: NA
j_call: TRBJ2-1
cdr3_aa: CASSLATAKSSYNEQFF
cdr3_nt: TGCGCCAGCAGCTTGGCAACAGCAAAGAGCTCCTACAATGAGCAGTTCTTC

v_call: TRBV19
clone_size: NA
d_call: TRBD2
j_call: TRBJ2-1
cdr3_aa: CASSTDRLAGVEQFF
cdr3_nt: TGTGCCAGTAGTACGGATAGGCTAGCGGGGGTAGAGCAGTTCTTC

v_call: TRBV5-1
clone_size: NA
d_call: NA
j_call: TRBJ2-2
cdr3_aa: CASSLGKNTGELFF
cdr3_nt: TGCGCCAGCAGCTTGGGGAAGAACACCGGGGAGCTGTTTTTT

v_call: TRBV6-1
clone_size: NA
d_call: NA
j_call: TRBJ1-6
cdr3_aa: CASSRTLNNSPLHF
cdr3_nt: TGTGCCAGCAGTAGGACACTGAATAATTCACCCCTCCACTTT

v_call: TRBV6-5
clone_size: NA
d_call: NA
j_call: TRBJ2-7
cdr3_aa: CASSNRDTFYQQYF
cdr3_nt: TGTGCCAGCAGCAACCGGGACACCTTCTACCAGCAGTACTTC

v_call: TRBV7-8
clone_size: NA
d_call: NA
j_call: TRBJ2-5
cdr3_aa: CASSLASGGFQVETQYF
cdr3_nt: TGTGCCAGCAGCTTAGCTTCTGGCGGTTTCCAAGTAGAGACCCAGTACTTC

v_call: TRBV11-3
clone_size: once
d_call: NA
j_call: TRBJ2-5
cdr3_aa: CASSRTPQEETQYF
cdr3_nt: TGTGCCAGCAGCCGGACGCCACAAGAAGAGACCCAGTACTTC

v_call: TRBV5-5
clone_size: NA
d_call: NA
j_call: TRBJ1-5
cdr3_aa: CASSPGPRDNQPQHF
cdr3_nt: TGTGCCAGCAGCCCGGGACCGAGAGACAATCAGCCCCAGCATTTT

v_call: TRBV5-1
clone_size: NA
d_call: TRBD1
j_call: TRBJ2-5
cdr3_aa: CASSIRPGQTETQYF
cdr3_nt: TGCGCCAGCAGCATACGACCGGGACAGACAGAGACCCAGTACTTC

v_call: TRBV9
clone_size: NA
d_call: TRBD1
j_call: TRBJ1-1
cdr3_aa: CASSVGQGGEAFF
cdr3_nt: TGTGCCAGCAGCGTAGGGCAGGGGGGAGAAGCTTTCTTT

v_call: TRBV5-1
clone_size: NA
d_call: NA
j_call: TRBJ2-3
cdr3_aa: CASTSEGHPTDTQYF
cdr3_nt: TGCGCCAGCACCTCGGAGGGACATCCAACAGATACGCAGTATTTT

v_call: TRBV10-3
clone_size: NA
d_call: NA
j_call: TRBJ1-1
cdr3_aa: CASNRDGEWTEAFF
cdr3_nt: TGTGCCAGCAACCGGGACGGAGAGTGGACTGAAGCTTTCTTT

v_call: TRBV19
clone_size: NA
d_call: TRBD2
j_call: TRBJ2-1
cdr3_aa: CASSIGLAGGNEQFF
cdr3_nt: TGTGCCAGTAGTATTGGACTAGCGGGGGGAAATGAGCAGTTCTTC

v_call: TRBV10-3
clone_size: once
d_call: NA
j_call: TRBJ1-1
cdr3_aa: CAITREPNTEAFF
cdr3_nt: TGTGCCATCACCAGGGAGCCTAACACTGAAGCTTTCTTT

v_call: TRBV5-4
clone_size: NA
d_call: NA
j_call: TRBJ2-7
cdr3_aa: CASSRGTGYEQYF
cdr3_nt: TGTGCCAGTTCTAGAGGTACTGGATACGAGCAGTACTTC

v_call: TRBV10-3
clone_size: NA
d_call: NA
j_call: TRBJ2-3
cdr3_aa: CAISELRWGDTQYF
cdr3_nt: TGTGCCATCAGTGAATTACGTTGGGGAGATACGCAGTATTTT

v_call: TRBV18
clone_size: NA
d_call: NA
j_call: TRBJ2-1
cdr3_aa: CATLPPSGPPYNEQFF
cdr3_nt: TGTGCCACCCTCCCCCCATCCGGGCCCCCCTACAATGAGCAGTTCTTC

v_call: TRBV5-5
clone_size: NA
d_call: TRBD1
j_call: TRBJ1-6
cdr3_aa: CASSYDRDSTLHF
cdr3_nt: TGTGCCAGCAGCTACGACAGGGATTCGACCCTCCACTTT

v_call: TRBV10-3
clone_size: NA
d_call: TRBD2
j_call: TRBJ2-5
cdr3_aa: CAISSSGLDGETQYF
cdr3_nt: TGTGCCATCAGTTCCTCCGGACTAGACGGAGAGACCCAGTACTTC